This T cell receptor (beta chain) was retrieved from a study of cytomegalovirus exposure and HLA in healthy donors. Study summary: In a previous analysis, 95 million to 130 million unique TCR beta sequences were found from 170 million or so T cells.

CDR3 size: 15 residues. V dropped 0 bases and J dropped 1 base, with 9 bases sitting between them. Germline V gene data show CDR1 as MNHEY and CDR2 as SVGAGI. Everyone who donated was a healthy bone marrow donor. Points from the study as a whole: Later analysis indicated greater clonal expansion among HLA-associated TCR beta chains than among equally common other chains. Earlier analysis yielded a pattern in which most TCR beta V segments were productive about 90% or about 30% of the time.

Comment on this clone: No antigen is known for it.

Vbeta (60) and Jbeta (13) primers were used in the PCR. The protocol was immunoSEQ multiplex PCR, while the TCRdb copy is restricted to in-frame clones and leaves out a portion. The sample carries approximately 90,000 clones, 85% recorded once. This chain links TRBV6-5 with TRBJ1-2; the D is unclear. This sequence originates from a middle-aged man in good health and CMV-seropositive. The material sequenced was PBMCs. This CDR3 reads CASSYSRAVNYGYTF. DNA for the CDR3: TGTGCCAGCAGTTACTCGAGGGCAGTTAACTATGGCTACACCTTC.